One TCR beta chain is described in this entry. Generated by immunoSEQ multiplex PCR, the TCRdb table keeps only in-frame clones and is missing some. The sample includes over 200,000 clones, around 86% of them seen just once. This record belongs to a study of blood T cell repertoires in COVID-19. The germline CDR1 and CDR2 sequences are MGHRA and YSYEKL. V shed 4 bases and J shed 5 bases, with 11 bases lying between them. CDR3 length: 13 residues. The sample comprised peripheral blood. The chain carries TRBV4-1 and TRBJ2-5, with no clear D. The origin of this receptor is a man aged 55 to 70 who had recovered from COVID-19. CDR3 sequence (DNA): TGCGCCAGCAGCCCCTTAGCCGGTGAGACCCAGTACTTC. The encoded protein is CASSPLAGETQYF.